What follows are 5 T cell receptor beta chains derived from one specimen sequenced in a study. TCRdb reprocessed the RT-PCR reads via MiXCR and lists one record per CDR3 protein. The sample lists hundreds of thousands of distinct CDR3 sequences; 12% to 15% were seen once. The sequenced sample was memory CD4+ T cells from blood. The receptor source for this set is a female donor in good health, serving as a healthy control.

This clonotype was seen a handful of times. The V gene is TRBV7-2, the J gene TRBJ2-4; D is possibly TRBD1 (6 bases). The CDR3 loop spans 13 amino acids. The V gene's germline CDR1 is SGHTA and CDR2 FQGNSA. V lost 2 bases to trimming and J lost 8 bases, with 10 bases between them. In DNA, the CDR3 is TGTGCCAGCAGCTTACAGGGGTCGGACATTCAGTACTTC. This gives the protein CASSLQGSDIQYF.

This clonotype has only a few counts. The J gene is TRBJ1-6, the V gene TRBV12-3 or TRBV12-4, with 9 bases identical to TRBD1. The CDR3 runs to 15 residues. Germline trimming cut 6 bases from V and 10 bases from J; bases unmatched to any gene: 10. This chain's CDR3 is CASSLTGGAESPLHF. CDR3 nucleotide sequence: TGTGCCAGCAGCCTCACAGGGGGCGCAGAGTCACCCCTCCACTTT.

This clonotype has more than one count but fewer than ten. This chain links TRBV6-5 with TRBJ1-2, with D perhaps matching TRBD1 (6 bases). Germline V CDR1 and CDR2: MNHEY, SVGAGI. Trimming left V 7 bases short and J 8 bases short, with 20 bases between. CDR3 length: 14 residues. The CDR3: CASKDSSSSGGYTF. CDR3 nucleotides: TGTGCCAGCAAGGACAGCTCCTCGAGTGGGGGCTACACCTTC.

This clonotype occurred many times. The gene calls are TRBV20-1 and TRBJ2-3; 7 nucleotides line up with TRBD1. The CDR3 length is 13 residues. V shed 6 bases and J 4 bases; nucleotides not matched to a gene: 7. Looked up from germline, CDR1 is DFQATT and CDR2 is SNEGSKA (reference sequence). CDR3 DNA: TGCAGTGCCCCCTACAGGGGCGCAGATACGCAGTATTTT. Its translation is CSAPYRGADTQYF.

In its sample, this clonotype was seen a few times. V is TRBV7-9 and J is TRBJ1-3; D may be TRBD1 (5 bases). This CDR3 comprises 13 residues. The germline CDR1 and CDR2 sequences are SEHNR and FQNEAQ (reference sequence). Trimming took 4 bases from V and 4 from J, leaving 8 bases between them. The CDR3 DNA follows: TGTGCCAGCAGCTACGACAGAGGAAACACCATATATTTT. Translating it yields CASSYDRGNTIYF. The full variable domain, rest sourced from reference TRBV7-9 and TRBJ1-3, is DTGVSQNPRHKITKRGQNVTFRCDPISEHNRLYWYRQTLGQGPEFLTYFQNEAQLEKSRLLSDRFSAERPKGSFSTLEIQRTEQGDSAMYLCASSYDRGNTIYFGEGSWLTVV.